The T cell receptor beta chain under discussion was sequenced for a study of regulatory T cells in long-lasting Graves disease. At the level of the study: Patients with new Graves' disease had used antithyroid drugs below 3 months.

V was cut by 3 bases and J by 6 bases, with 12 bases left in between. The CDR3 extends over 13 amino acids. Germline-derived CDR1 and CDR2 are SGHTA and FQGNSA. This clonotype has ten or more counts. Combining iRepertoire HTBI primers with Arm-PCR of CDR3 regions, the authors built TCR beta libraries. In TCRdb, the multiplex PCR reads were re-called with MiXCR into one record per CDR3 protein. Of about 620,000 distinct CDR3 sequences in the sample, less than 20% were seen once. Time point defined: newly diagnosed GD, antithyroid drugs for less than 3 months. From PBMCs, RNA was extracted and then used to make the TCR library. This same sample was also taken into another study, of T cells in Graves' hyperthyroidism and ophthalmopathy.

This clonotype was obtained from a woman in her 30s with Graves disease. The sequences come from peripheral blood mononuclear cells (PBMCs), collected at new diagnosis, from a patient treated with antithyroid drugs. This sequence joins TRBV7-2 and TRBJ2-7, with a weak D call TRBD2 (5 bases). Written as DNA, the CDR3 is TGTGCCAGCAGCTTCGTTTTAGAGGGCGAGCAGTACTTC. This encodes CASSFVLEGEQYF.